A selection of T cell receptor beta chains follows, all from one sample in a study of T cell changes during pregnancy in multiple sclerosis. The repertoire was sequenced with immunoSEQ multiplex PCR; TCRdb's copy has only in-frame clones and lacks some. The table records roughly 40,000 clones, about 90% of them present only once. The sample was CD4+ T cells from peripheral blood mononuclear cells, taken before pregnancy. The receptors shown here come from a female donor with multiple sclerosis, enrolled in a pregnancy study. The CDR3 runs from the conserved cysteine through the conserved F or W. The D gene is left open where the match is weak. Not every row has a clone size; where given, it reads once, few, many or a size class.

abundance	v_gene	j_gene	d_gene	CDR3nt	CDR3aa
-	TRBV5-4	TRBJ1-4	TRBD1	TGTGCCAGCAGCTTGGGGGGACAGCTTCCAACTAATGAAAAACTGTTTTTT	CASSLGGQLPTNEKLFF
-	TRBV7-6	TRBJ2-1	-	TGTGCCAGCAGCGCTCTAACGTATCTCGGAACCGGGGAGAATTGGAATGAGCAGTTCTTC	CASSALTYLGTGENWNEQFF
-	TRBV6-4	TRBJ2-1	TRBD2	TGTGCCAGCAGTGACCAGATAGCGGGGTACAATGAGCAGTTCTTC	CASSDQIAGYNEQFF
-	TRBV11-2	TRBJ2-3	TRBD1	TGTGCCAGCAGCCCCCAGCCCCGGGACAGGAGCACAGATACGCAGTATTTT	CASSPQPRDRSTDTQYF
-	TRBV2	TRBJ2-7	TRBD2	TGTGCCAGCAAAGGGATGGGGGGACTAGGCTCCTACGAGCAGTACTTC	CASKGMGGLGSYEQYF
-	TRBV9	TRBJ1-2	-	TGTGCCAGCAGCGTAGGGTCAGGGCGTAACTATGGCTACACCTTC	CASSVGSGRNYGYTF
-	TRBV5-6	TRBJ2-5	-	TGTGCCAGCAGCTGGGGGGGGCGGGGGAACCAAGAGACCCAGTACTTC	CASSWGGRGNQETQYF
once	TRBV19	TRBJ2-7	TRBD2	TGTGCCAGTAGCGGACTAGCGGGGCGCTACGAGCAGTACTTC	CASSGLAGRYEQYF
-	TRBV7-9	TRBJ1-2	-	TGTGCCAGCAGCTTCGGGGTCGGCTACACCTTC	CASSFGVGYTF
-	TRBV4-2	TRBJ1-1	TRBD1	TGTGCCAGCAGCCCGAACAGGGGGCGTCCGAACACTGAAGCTTTCTTT	CASSPNRGRPNTEAFF
once	TRBV19	TRBJ1-1	-	TGTGCCAGTCAGCCAGGCGACCTGAACACTGAAGCTTTCTTT	CASQPGDLNTEAFF
-	TRBV6-1	TRBJ1-2	TRBD1	TGTGCCAGCAGTTTTGACAGGGATGGCTACACCTTC	CASSFDRDGYTF
-	TRBV18	TRBJ2-1	-	TGTGCCAGCTCACCACCCGGGTCAGTAGGCCATTTCTTC	CASSPPGSVGHFF
medium-sized	TRBV5-5	TRBJ2-2	-	TGTGCCAGCAGCGTGTTCCCAGGGGTTGACACCGGGGAGCTGTTTTTT	CASSVFPGVDTGELFF
-	TRBV7-2	TRBJ2-5	TRBD2	TGTGCCAGCAGCTTAGCGCAGGCGGCGGGGGGAGGGGGGGCCCAGTACTTC	CASSLAQAAGGGGAQYF
-	TRBV6-5	TRBJ2-1	-	TGTGCCAGCAGTTACCAGCGGCCCTACAATGAGCAGTTCTTC	CASSYQRPYNEQFF
-	TRBV2	TRBJ1-5	-	TGTGCCAGCAGTGGAGACGGGGGCAATCAGCCCCAGCATTTT	CASSGDGGNQPQHF
-	TRBV7-3	TRBJ2-1	-	TGTGCCAGCAGCTTCCTCCCCGGGGTGTCAGCCGAGCAGTTCTTC	CASSFLPGVSAEQFF
-	TRBV19	TRBJ2-2	TRBD2	TGTGCCAGTAGTATAGGTCCAGCGGGAGGGCCCGGGGAGCTGTTTTTT	CASSIGPAGGPGELFF
-	TRBV6-5	TRBJ2-7	TRBD2	TGTGCCAGCGAAGGGGCGGGAGGGGAGCAGTACTTC	CASEGAGGEQYF
-	TRBV5-1	TRBJ1-6	TRBD1	TGCGCCAGCAGCCCCGGGACAGTTGTGTCACCCCTCCACTTT	CASSPGTVVSPLHF
few	TRBV19	TRBJ2-3	TRBD2	TGTGCCAGTAGTATGCCTAGCGGGAGCACAGATACGCAGTATTTT	CASSMPSGSTDTQYF
-	TRBV18	TRBJ2-7	TRBD1	TGTGCCAGCTCAACCCTTCCGGGACAGGCGGGCGAGCAGTACTTC	CASSTLPGQAGEQYF
-	TRBV19	TRBJ1-2	-	TGTGCCAGTAGTATTGAGAGGAACTATGGCTACACCTTC	CASSIERNYGYTF
-	TRBV18	TRBJ2-7	-	TGTGCCAGCTCACCAAGAGACATCTCCTACGAGCAGTACTTC	CASSPRDISYEQYF
-	TRBV30	TRBJ1-2	-	TGTGCCTGGGCACCGGGGGACTATGGCTACACCTTC	CAWAPGDYGYTF
-	TRBV6-1	TRBJ2-3	TRBD2	TGTGCCAGCAGTGTTGCGGGAGCTGGCACAGATACGCAGTATTTT	CASSVAGAGTDTQYF
medium-sized	TRBV5-4	TRBJ2-5	TRBD2	TGTGCCAGCAGGTTAGCGGGAGAAGAGACCCAGTACTTC	CASRLAGEETQYF
few	TRBV6-1	TRBJ2-1	-	TGTGCCAGCAGTGAAGGAAGGGTCAGGGGTGGAAATGAGCAGTTCTTC	CASSEGRVRGGNEQFF
-	TRBV27	TRBJ2-5	-	TGTGCCAGCAGTTTAACCCCAGGGCAGCAAGAGACCCAGTACTTC	CASSLTPGQQETQYF
-	TRBV5-1	TRBJ2-7	-	TGCGCCAGCAGCTTGGGAGGGATTAGCTCCTACGAGCAGTACTTC	CASSLGGISSYEQYF
-	TRBV4-1	TRBJ2-7	-	TGCGCCAGCAGCCAAGATGCTAGGTTGGACGAGCAGTACTTC	CASSQDARLDEQYF
-	TRBV25-1	TRBJ1-1	-	TGTGCCAGTAGTTACTCTACTGGCCAGGGGCCAACTGAAGCTTTCTTT	CASSYSTGQGPTEAFF
-	TRBV5-4	TRBJ1-3	-	TGTGCCAGCAGCTTTATGCTGGCAGACTCTGGAAACACCATATATTTT	CASSFMLADSGNTIYF
-	TRBV19	TRBJ1-2	TRBD1	TGTGCCAGTAGTCAAGACAGGGCCTATGGCTACACCTTC	CASSQDRAYGYTF
-	TRBV27	TRBJ2-3	-	TGTGCCAGCAGTCTTACAGGCTATACGCAGTATTTT	CASSLTGYTQYF
-	TRBV5-4	TRBJ2-2	TRBD2	TGTGCCAGCAGGAGGGGGCTAGCGGGAGGAAACACCGGGGAGCTGTTTTTT	CASRRGLAGGNTGELFF
-	TRBV11-2	TRBJ2-3	TRBD1	TGTGCCAGCAGCCCGGACAGGCTGAGCATGGATACGCAGTATTTT	CASSPDRLSMDTQYF
few	TRBV13	TRBJ2-7	TRBD2	TGTGCCAGCAGCCCTGGGACGGGAGGGCCCCACGAGCAGTACTTC	CASSPGTGGPHEQYF
-	TRBV2	TRBJ2-5	-	TGTGCCAGCAGAAAGACTAGTTTAACGGAGACCCAGTACTTC	CASRKTSLTETQYF
few	TRBV15	TRBJ1-1	-	TGTGCCACCAGCAGACAGTACAACACTGAAGCTTTCTTT	CATSRQYNTEAFF
-	TRBV14	TRBJ2-3	-	TGTGCCAGCAGCCACCGCTTTGGCGGAGCAACAGATACGCAGTATTTT	CASSHRFGGATDTQYF
once	TRBV7-2	TRBJ2-3	-	TGTGCCAGCAGCCGCCGGGAAAGAGGCACAGATACGCAGTATTTT	CASSRRERGTDTQYF
-	TRBV5-1	TRBJ2-2	-	TGCGCCAGCAGCTTGGCGTCAGGGGGAGGCACCGGGGAGCTGTTTTTT	CASSLASGGGTGELFF
-	TRBV6-5	TRBJ2-1	TRBD2	TGTGCCAGCGGGAGGGAGCCCAATGAGCAGTTCTTC	CASGREPNEQFF
-	TRBV5-1	TRBJ1-1	TRBD1	TGCGCCAGCAGCTTGGGGGACAGGGGTACTGAAGCTTTCTTT	CASSLGDRGTEAFF
-	TRBV27	TRBJ2-7	TRBD2	TGTGCCAGCAGTTCCTGGACTAGCGGGAGCTACGAGCAGTACTTC	CASSSWTSGSYEQYF
medium-sized	TRBV5-4	TRBJ2-7	TRBD1	TGTGCCAGCAGCTTGGCCGCGGACAGGGGGCTGAGCTCCTACGAGCAGTACTTC	CASSLAADRGLSSYEQYF
-	TRBV2	TRBJ2-1	TRBD2	TGTGCCAGCAGTGTGAGGCGAGGGACTAGCGGGAGTCCTTACAATGAGCAGTTCTTC	CASSVRRGTSGSPYNEQFF
-	TRBV2	TRBJ2-7	TRBD2	TGTGCCAGCAAGCCGGGACTAGCGGGAGCCGACGAGCAGTACTTC	CASKPGLAGADEQYF
-	TRBV30	TRBJ1-2	-	TGTGCCTGGAGTAGGACAGTTGGCTACACCTTC	CAWSRTVGYTF
-	TRBV30	TRBJ2-1	TRBD2	TGTGCCTGGAGTGCCGGGACTAGCTCCTACAATGAGCAGTTCTTC	CAWSAGTSSYNEQFF
once	TRBV28	TRBJ1-4	-	TGTGCCAGCCGACCCCGACGGGGTAATGTTGAAAAACTGTTTTTT	CASRPRRGNVEKLFF
-	TRBV28	TRBJ1-1	TRBD1	TGTGCCAGCAGTTCCATGGGACAGGGGGCTCTCCGGGCTTTCTTT	CASSSMGQGALRAFF
-	TRBV27	TRBJ2-7	TRBD1	TGTGCCAGCAGTTTATCTGGGACAGGCTCCTACGAGCAGTACTTC	CASSLSGTGSYEQYF
-	TRBV6-1	TRBJ2-4	TRBD2	TGTGCCAGCAGTGTACTAGCGGGAGGGGGGCAAAACATTCAGTACTTC	CASSVLAGGGQNIQYF